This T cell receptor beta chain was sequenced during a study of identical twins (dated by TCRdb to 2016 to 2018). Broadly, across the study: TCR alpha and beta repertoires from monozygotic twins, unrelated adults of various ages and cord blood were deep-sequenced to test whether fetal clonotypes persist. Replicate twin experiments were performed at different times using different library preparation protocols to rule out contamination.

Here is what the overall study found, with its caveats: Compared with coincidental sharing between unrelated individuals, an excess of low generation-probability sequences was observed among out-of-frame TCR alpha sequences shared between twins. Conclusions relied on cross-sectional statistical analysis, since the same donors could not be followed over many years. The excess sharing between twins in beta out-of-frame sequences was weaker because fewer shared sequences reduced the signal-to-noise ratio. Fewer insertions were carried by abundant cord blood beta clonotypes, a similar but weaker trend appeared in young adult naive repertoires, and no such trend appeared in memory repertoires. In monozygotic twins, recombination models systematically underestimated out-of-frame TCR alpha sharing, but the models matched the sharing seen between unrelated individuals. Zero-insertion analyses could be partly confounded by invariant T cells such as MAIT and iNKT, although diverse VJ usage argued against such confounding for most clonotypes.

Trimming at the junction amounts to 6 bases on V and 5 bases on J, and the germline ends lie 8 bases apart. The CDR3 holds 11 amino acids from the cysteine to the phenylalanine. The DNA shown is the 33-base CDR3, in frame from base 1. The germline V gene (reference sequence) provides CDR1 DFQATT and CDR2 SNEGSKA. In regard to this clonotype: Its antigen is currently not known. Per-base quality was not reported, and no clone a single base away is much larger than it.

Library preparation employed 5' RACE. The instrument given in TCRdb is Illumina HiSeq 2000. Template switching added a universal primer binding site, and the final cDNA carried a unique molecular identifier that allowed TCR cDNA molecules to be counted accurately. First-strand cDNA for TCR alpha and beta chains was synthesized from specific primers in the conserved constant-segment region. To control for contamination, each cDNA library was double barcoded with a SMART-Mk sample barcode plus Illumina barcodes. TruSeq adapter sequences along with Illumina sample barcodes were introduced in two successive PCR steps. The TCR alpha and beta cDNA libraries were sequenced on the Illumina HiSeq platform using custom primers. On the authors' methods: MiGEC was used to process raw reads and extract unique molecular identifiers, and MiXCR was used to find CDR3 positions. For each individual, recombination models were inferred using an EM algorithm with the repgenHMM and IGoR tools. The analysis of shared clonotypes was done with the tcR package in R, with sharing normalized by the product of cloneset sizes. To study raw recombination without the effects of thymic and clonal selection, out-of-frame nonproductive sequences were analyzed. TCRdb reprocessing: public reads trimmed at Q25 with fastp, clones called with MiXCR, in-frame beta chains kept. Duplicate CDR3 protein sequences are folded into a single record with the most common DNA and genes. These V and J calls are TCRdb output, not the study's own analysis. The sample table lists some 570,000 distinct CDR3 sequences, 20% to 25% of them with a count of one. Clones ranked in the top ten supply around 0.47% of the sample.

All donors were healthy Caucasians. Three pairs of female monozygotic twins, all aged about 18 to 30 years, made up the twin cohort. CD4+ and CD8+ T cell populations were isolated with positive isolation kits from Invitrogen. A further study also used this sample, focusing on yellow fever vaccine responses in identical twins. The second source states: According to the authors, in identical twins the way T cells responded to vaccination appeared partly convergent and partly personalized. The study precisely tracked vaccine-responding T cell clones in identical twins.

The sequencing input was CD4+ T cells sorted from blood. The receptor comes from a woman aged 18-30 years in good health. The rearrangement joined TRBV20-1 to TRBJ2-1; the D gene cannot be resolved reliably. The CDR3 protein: CSARSNNEQFF. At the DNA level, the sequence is TGCAGTGCCAGGAGCAACAATGAGCAGTTCTTC.